This is a list of T cell receptor beta chains from one sample in a study of beta chain features in type 1 diabetes. Method: immunoSEQ multiplex PCR; TCRdb's copy keeps in-frame clones and lacks some. The table lists around 290,000 clones, under 8.5% of them singletons. Sequencing was performed on central memory CD4+ T cells from blood. The receptors shown here come from a woman younger than 35 in good health. Each CDR3 is given with its conserved first and last residue. A D gene is named only where the DNA matches it firmly. Rows may omit the clone size; those that give it use once, few, many or a size class.

clone size,V gene,D gene,J gene,CDR3 protein,CDR3 DNA
few,TRBV7-2,TRBD1,TRBJ1-5,CASRTTGVNQPQHF,TGTGCCAGCAGAACGACAGGGGTAAATCAGCCCCAGCATTTT
few,TRBV4-2,-,TRBJ2-3,CASSQDGLTDTQYF,TGTGCCAGCAGCCAAGATGGACTCACAGATACGCAGTATTTT
few,TRBV4-3,-,TRBJ2-1,CASSQALAYGIEQFF,TGCGCCAGCAGCCAAGCACTAGCTTACGGTATTGAGCAGTTCTTC
-,TRBV7-2,TRBD1,TRBJ1-6,CASSSRDRGISPLHF,TGTGCCAGCAGCAGCCGGGACAGGGGCATTTCACCCCTCCACTTT
few,TRBV30,-,TRBJ1-3,CACRGPTGNTIYF,TGTGCCTGCCGAGGTCCGACTGGAAACACCATATATTTT
-,TRBV6-5,-,TRBJ2-7,CASTNLRGEQYF,TGTGCCAGCACAAACCTGAGGGGGGAGCAGTACTTC
many,TRBV28,-,TRBJ1-5,CASSSGVYQPQHF,TGTGCCAGCAGTTCGGGGGTCTATCAGCCCCAGCATTTT
-,TRBV18,-,TRBJ1-2,CASSPGGILDGYTF,TGTGCCAGCTCACCAGGGGGGATTCTAGATGGCTACACCTTC
-,TRBV5-1,-,TRBJ2-3,CASSFSANPSTDTQYF,TGCGCCAGCAGCTTTTCTGCCAACCCTAGCACAGATACGCAGTATTTT
-,TRBV7-3,-,TRBJ1-6,CASSLQQGNNSPLHF,TGTGCCAGCAGCTTACAACAGGGCAATAATTCACCCCTCCACTTT
many,TRBV28,TRBD1,TRBJ1-1,CASSFGGGQYTEAFF,TGTGCCAGCAGTTTTGGAGGGGGCCAGTACACTGAAGCTTTCTTT
few,TRBV9,-,TRBJ2-6,CASSLRQGGSSGANVLTF,TGTGCCAGCAGCCTGCGACAGGGAGGATCCTCTGGGGCCAACGTCCTGACTTTC
-,TRBV29-1,-,TRBJ2-5,CSVEPRNPMPQYF,TGCAGCGTTGAACCCCGGAACCCCATGCCCCAGTACTTC
few,TRBV4-3,TRBD1,TRBJ2-3,CASSQDPGTGTDTQYF,TGCGCCAGCAGCCAAGATCCGGGGACAGGCACAGATACGCAGTATTTT
-,TRBV6-6,TRBD2,TRBJ2-3,CASRDYSTDTQYF,TGTGCCAGCCGGGACTACAGCACAGATACGCAGTATTTT
few,TRBV4-2,-,TRBJ2-1,CASSQLQESLSYNEQFF,TGTGCCAGCAGCCAGCTGCAGGAGTCCTTATCCTACAATGAGCAGTTCTTC
many,TRBV7-3,-,TRBJ1-6,CASRSGENSPLHF,TGTGCCAGCAGGTCAGGGGAGAATTCACCCCTCCACTTT
few,TRBV27,TRBD1,TRBJ2-5,CASRRTGEIEQYF,TGTGCCAGCAGACGGACAGGGGAAATAGAGCAGTACTTC
few,TRBV28,TRBD1,TRBJ1-4,CASYSEGTELFF,TGTGCCAGCTACTCTGAAGGGACAGAACTGTTTTTT
few,TRBV6-6,TRBD2,TRBJ2-7,CASSTSGPYEQYF,TGTGCCAGCAGTACTAGCGGGCCGTACGAGCAGTACTTC
few,TRBV7-5,-,TRBJ2-7,CARSLAVVANYEQYF,TGTGCCAGAAGCTTAGCGGTGGTAGCGAACTACGAGCAGTACTTC